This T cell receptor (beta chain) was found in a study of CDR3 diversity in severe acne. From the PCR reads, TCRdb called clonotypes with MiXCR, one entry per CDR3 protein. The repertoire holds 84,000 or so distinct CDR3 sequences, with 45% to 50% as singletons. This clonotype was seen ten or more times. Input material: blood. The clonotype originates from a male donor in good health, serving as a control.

The chain's CDR3 is CAISEEGSGNTIYF. For the CDR3, the DNA is TGTGCCATCAGTGAGGAGGGGTCTGGAAACACCATATATTTT. V is TRBV10-3 and J is TRBJ1-3, with D perhaps matching TRBD1 (5 bases). The CDR3 is made up of 14 amino acids. V was pared by 2 bases and J by 1 base, with 6 bases between. Germline assignment: CDR1 ENHRY and CDR2 SYGVKD.